This TCR beta chain was recovered during a study of cytomegalovirus exposure and HLA in healthy donors. In the PCR, 60 Vbeta and 13 Jbeta primers were used. Clones were sequenced by immunoSEQ multiplex PCR, and TCRdb holds only the in-frame ones, with some missing. Seen here are roughly 110,000 clones, about 76% observed once, and the top ten hold less than 15%. With respect to this clone: Its antigen remains unknown.

The CDR3 extends over 14 amino acids. Trimming shortened V by 5 bases and J by 7 bases, and 17 bases separated the two germline ends. CDR1 is SGHVS, CDR2 FQNEAQ, per germline. Study conclusions and caveats: Association of a missense DCLRE1C variant with TCR beta V- and J-gene trimming was reported in a later analysis. Judged likely to be a sequencing artifact was a cluster of highly shared sequence variants. Researchers had no immune exposure information except CMV serostatus available.

Sequenced input: PBMCs. The rearrangement uses TRBV7-8 and TRBJ2-5, with D possibly matching TRBD1 (7 bases). The receptor's source is a middle-aged woman in good health and CMV-seropositive. Written as DNA, the CDR3 is TGTGCCAGCAGCGCGGGACAGAGGAGCGGGACCCAGTACTTC. It codes for CASSAGQRSGTQYF.